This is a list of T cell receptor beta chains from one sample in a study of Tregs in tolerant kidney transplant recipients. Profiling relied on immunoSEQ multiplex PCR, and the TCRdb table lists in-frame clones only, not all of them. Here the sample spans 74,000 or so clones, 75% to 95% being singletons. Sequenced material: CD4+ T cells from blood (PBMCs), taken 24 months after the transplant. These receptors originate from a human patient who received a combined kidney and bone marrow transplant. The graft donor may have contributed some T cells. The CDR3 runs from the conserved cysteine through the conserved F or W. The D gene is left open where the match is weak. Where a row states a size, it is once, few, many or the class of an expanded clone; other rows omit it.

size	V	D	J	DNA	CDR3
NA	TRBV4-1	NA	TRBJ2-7	TGCGCCAGCAGCCTTAACTCGGACTACTACGAGCAGTACTTC	CASSLNSDYYEQYF
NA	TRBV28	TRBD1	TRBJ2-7	TGTGCCAGCAGGCCGCTATTGGGACAGAGGAACGAGCAGTACTTC	CASRPLLGQRNEQYF
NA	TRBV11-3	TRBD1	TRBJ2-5	TGTGCCAGCAGTCAGACAGGGATCGTTGAGACCCAGTACTTC	CASSQTGIVETQYF
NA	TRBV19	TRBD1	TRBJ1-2	TGTGCCAGTAGTATAGATCAGGGGGAAGATCCCTATGGCTACACCTTC	CASSIDQGEDPYGYTF
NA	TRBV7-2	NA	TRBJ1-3	TGTGCCAGCAGCCGTGGTAGCAGTAATGGAAACACCATATATTTT	CASSRGSSNGNTIYF
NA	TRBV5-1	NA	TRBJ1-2	TGCGCCAGCAGCTTGGGTCAGGGCGATGGCTACACCTTC	CASSLGQGDGYTF
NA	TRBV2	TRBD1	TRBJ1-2	TGTGCCAGCAGTGGGACAGGGTATGGCTACACCTTC	CASSGTGYGYTF
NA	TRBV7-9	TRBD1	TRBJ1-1	TGTGCCAGCAGTCTCCAGGGGGCGATGAACACTGAAGCTTTCTTT	CASSLQGAMNTEAFF
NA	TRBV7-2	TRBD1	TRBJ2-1	TGTGCCAGCAGCTCACGACAGGGCAGAAATGAGCAGTTCTTC	CASSSRQGRNEQFF
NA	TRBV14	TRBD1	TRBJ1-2	TGTGCCAGCAGCCCCCGACAGGGTCAAAACTATGGCTACACCTTC	CASSPRQGQNYGYTF
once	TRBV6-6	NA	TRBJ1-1	TGTGCCAGCAGTTACGCTTCGTTAAAGGAGGCTTTCTTT	CASSYASLKEAFF
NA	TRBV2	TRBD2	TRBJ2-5	TGTGCCAGCGGTGAAGTACTAGCGGGAGGCTTGGGGTACCAAGAGACCCAGTACTTC	CASGEVLAGGLGYQETQYF
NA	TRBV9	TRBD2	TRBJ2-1	TGTGCCAGCAGCTCCATAAGGACTAGCGGGGGGGGATCTGAGCAGTTCTTC	CASSSIRTSGGGSEQFF